These 2 T cell receptor beta chains were all obtained from the same sample, sequenced in a study of T cells in Graves' hyperthyroidism and ophthalmopathy. Researchers amplified the TCR beta CDR3 regions from RNA transcripts. Initially, a first-round RT-PCR of the TCR CDR3 employed the HTBI primer set. Each CDR3 protein gets one entry after TCRdb re-called the multiplex PCR reads with MiXCR. The repertoire holds approximately 590,000 distinct CDR3 sequences, with just over 45% as singletons. The source material was peripheral blood or thyroid tissue (not recorded which). The receptors derive from a woman aged 18 to 35 with Graves' hyperthyroidism.

This clonotype was seen many times. J is TRBJ2-6 and V is TRBV29-1; a possible D gene is TRBD1 (6 bases). Germline CDR1 SQVTM, CDR2 ANQGSEA. The CDR3 extends over 16 amino acids. V dropped 5 bases and J dropped 2 bases, with 16 bases sitting between them. Written as DNA, the CDR3 is TGCAGCGTTCTGGGGGCGCAATCCCCTGGGGCCAACGTCCTGACTTTC. Its translation is CSVLGAQSPGANVLTF.

The table lists this clonotype with many counts. The chain couples TRBV7-9 to TRBJ2-7, with D maybe TRBD2 (5 bases). V was pared by 1 base and J by 4 bases, with 11 bases between. The germline gives CDR1 SEHNR, CDR2 FQNEAQ (reference sequence). The CDR3 covers 14 residues. CDR3 region: CASSLDRDRYEQYF. The CDR3, as DNA: TGTGCCAGCAGCTTAGATCGGGATCGGTACGAGCAGTACTTC. The whole variable domain, filled in from reference TRBV7-9 and TRBJ2-7, reads DTGVSQNPRHKITKRGQNVTFRCDPISEHNRLYWYRQTLGQGPEFLTYFQNEAQLEKSRLLSDRFSAERPKGSFSTLEIQRTEQGDSAMYLCASSLDRDRYEQYFGPGTRLTVT.